This entry lists 10 T cell receptor beta chains sequenced from one sample in a study of vaccination and CD4 T cells after COVID-19. Their antigen targets remain unknown. Treatment given: approximately 9-day PBMC culture with coronavirus spike peptide pools or control peptides (ViraFEST assay). Oncomine TCR Beta short-read sequencing was applied to DNA from cultured CD4+ T cells. From the PCR reads, TCRdb called clonotypes with MiXCR, one entry per CDR3 protein. The sample consists of 13,000 to 15,000 distinct CDR3 sequences, approximately 51% of them appearing once. The material sequenced was CD4+ T cells from blood, cultured in vitro. The receptors shown here come from a human donor who had recovered from COVID-19.

This rearrangement joins TRBV6-5 to TRBJ1-3; no definite D call. CDR3 length: 15 residues. Between the trimmed V and J ends, which lost 3 bases and 0 bases, there was a span of 9 bases. Looked up from germline, CDR1 is MNHEY and CDR2 is SVGAGI. The chain's CDR3 is CASSYNTPSGNTIYF. CDR3 in DNA: TGTGCCAGCAGTTATAACACACCCTCTGGAAACACCATATATTTT.

The CDR3 coding sequence is TGTGCCAGCGGAGAGGGGACAGAGCGGGGCTACACCTTC. Protein product: CASGEGTERGYTF. The chain has TRBV6-1 and TRBJ1-2, with 7 bases fitting TRBD1. Germline assignment: CDR1 MNHNS and CDR2 SASEGT. The trim removed 8 bases at V and 8 bases at J, leaving 11 bases unmatched. The CDR3 spans 13 residues.

V is TRBV5-1 and J is TRBJ1-2; the D is unclear. V lost 4 bases to trimming and J lost 8 bases, with 9 bases between them. The CDR3 has 11 residues. Per germline, CDR1 SGHRS and CDR2 YFSETQ. CDR3 nucleotide sequence: TGCGCCAGCAGCGACCTAAGAGGCTACACCTTC. Amino acids: CASSDLRGYTF.

The chain couples TRBV2 to TRBJ2-1, with 11 bases aligning to TRBD1. Germline loops: CDR1 SNHLY, CDR2 FYNNEI. V trimming: 7 bases; J trimming: 4 bases; junction bases outside the gene matches: 6. The CDR3 sequence is 15 residues long. Here the CDR3 reads CASTSGTGGYNEQFF. DNA of the CDR3: TGTGCCAGCACTTCCGGGACAGGGGGATACAATGAGCAGTTCTTC.

This chain's CDR3 is CASSTGAPDTQYF. In DNA, the CDR3 is TGTGCCAGCAGCACCGGGGCCCCAGATACGCAGTATTTT. J is TRBJ2-3 and V is TRBV7-2; D tentatively fits TRBD1 or TRBD2 (5 bases each). The CDR3 consists of 13 residues. Trimming took off 5 bases at V and 4 bases at J, with 10 bases between the two ends. Germline V gene sequence: CDR1 SGHTA, CDR2 FQGNSA. The full variable domain, completed using reference TRBV7-2 and TRBJ2-3, is GAGVSQSPSNKVTEKGKDVELRCDPISGHTALYWYRQSLGQGLEFLIYFQGNSAPDKSGLPSDRFSAERTGGSVSTLTIQRTQQEDSAVYLCASSTGAPDTQYFGPGTRLTVL.

The V and J genes are TRBV7-9 and TRBJ2-1; 10 nucleotides agree with TRBD2. The CDR3 is made up of 16 amino acids. Germline V gene data show CDR1 as SEHNR and CDR2 as FQNEAQ (reference sequence). Unmatched junction bases numbered 10, after V lost 7 bases and J lost 4 bases. DNA for the CDR3: TGTGCCAGCACCCTCGCCCTAGCGGGGGATTACAATGAGCAGTTCTTC. Its protein is CASTLALAGDYNEQFF. The full variable domain, in which reference TRBV7-9 and TRBJ2-1 provide the parts outside the CDR3, is DTGVSQNPRHKITKRGQNVTFRCDPISEHNRLYWYRQTLGQGPEFLTYFQNEAQLEKSRLLSDRFSAERPKGSFSTLEIQRTEQGDSAMYLCASTLALAGDYNEQFFGPGTRLTVL.

The rearrangement joins TRBV29-1 to TRBJ2-7, with a possible D match to TRBD1 (5 bases). V lost 1 base, J lost 0 bases, and 13 bases lay in between. Germline CDR1 SQVTM, CDR2 ANQGSEA. CDR3 length equals 15 residues. This CDR3 reads CSVEGDSFSSYEQYF. The CDR3 DNA follows: TGCAGCGTTGAAGGCGACAGCTTTAGCTCCTACGAGCAGTACTTC.

The rearrangement uses TRBV6-4 and TRBJ2-3, with D perhaps matching TRBD2 (6 bases). The CDR3 totals 15 residues. V lost 3 bases to trimming and J lost 0 bases, with 10 bases between them. Germline V gene sequence: CDR1 MRHNA, CDR2 SNTAGT. CDR3 nucleotides: TGTGCCAGCAGTGAAATAGCGGCTAGCACAGATACGCAGTATTTT. It yields the protein CASSEIAASTDTQYF.

This clonotype ranks as large. V and J are TRBV20-1 and TRBJ1-6, with D perhaps matching TRBD1 (5 bases). Trimming cost V 6 bases and J 4 bases, with 16 bases left between them. The CDR3 length is 15 residues. Germline V gene data show CDR1 as DFQATT and CDR2 as SNEGSKA (reference sequence). The CDR3 loop is CSAPGGMGYNSPLHF. The CDR3 nucleotides are TGCAGTGCCCCCGGGGGGATGGGTTATAATTCACCCCTCCACTTT.

V gene TRBV7-9 combines with J gene TRBJ2-5; D ambiguous. The CDR3 has 11 residues. Germline loops: CDR1 SEHNR, CDR2 FQNEAQ (reference sequence). V lost 5 bases and J lost 5, with 6 bases in between. CDR3: CASSTRETQYF. Written as DNA, the CDR3 is TGTGCCAGCAGCACCCGGGAGACCCAGTACTTC.